Only a few counts were recorded for the clone carrying this TCR beta chain. Its antigen is unknown. CDR3 length equals 15 residues. Trimming stripped 0 bases from V and 5 bases from J, with 14 bases between. Germline-derived CDR1 and CDR2 are ENHRY and SYGVKD. These data are taken from a study of beta chain features in type 1 diabetes. Findings of the study overall: Sampled from patients, naive, central memory and Treg TCRB repertoires appeared more similar than those sampled from healthy donors. VDJ junctions from type 1 diabetes patients carried fewer insertions and larger deletions.

The whole isolated RNA underwent reverse transcription, so sequencing captured expressed TCRB transcripts. Some clones are missing from TCRdb's copy, which holds only in-frame ones; the method was immunoSEQ multiplex PCR. Among about 230,000 clones listed, 9.6% were seen once. The source is a woman younger than 30 in good health. Sequenced input: naive CD4+ T cells from blood. J is TRBJ2-7 and V is TRBV10-3; tentatively, D is TRBD1 (5 bases). The CDR3 DNA reads TGTGCCATCAGTGAGTCTCTTAGGGGTGGGGACGAGCAGTACTTC. It translates to CAISESLRGGDEQYF.